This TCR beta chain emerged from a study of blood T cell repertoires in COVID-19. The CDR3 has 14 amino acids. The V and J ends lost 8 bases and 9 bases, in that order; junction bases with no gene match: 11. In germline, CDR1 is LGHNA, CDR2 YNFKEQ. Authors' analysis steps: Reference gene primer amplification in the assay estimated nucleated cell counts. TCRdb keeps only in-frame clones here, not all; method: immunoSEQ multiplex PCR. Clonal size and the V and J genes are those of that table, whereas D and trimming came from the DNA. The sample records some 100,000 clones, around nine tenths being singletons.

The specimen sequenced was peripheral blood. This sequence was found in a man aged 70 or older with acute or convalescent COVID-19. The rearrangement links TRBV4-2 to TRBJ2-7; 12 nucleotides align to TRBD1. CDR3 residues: CASGPGQGARWQYF. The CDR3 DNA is TGTGCCAGCGGTCCGGGACAGGGGGCACGGTGGCAGTACTTC.